This T cell receptor beta chain was sequenced for a study of blood T cell repertoires in COVID-19 (dated by TCRdb to the early 2020s). Study-wide context: The collaborator samples originated in the United States, Italy and Spain and spanned the acute and convalescent phases of COVID-19. The prospective study material was composed of cDNA or gDNA derived from T cells, B-cell-depleted T cells, or PBMCs. Deeply sampled blood TCRbeta repertoires from subjects exposed to, actively infected with, or recovered from COVID-19 were included in the dataset. The repertoires were released in a freely available public database intended as a resource for research on the immune response to SARS-CoV-2. The samples were drawn from the first 160 participants of the ongoing ImmuneRACE study and from under 1,500 subjects provided by 6 global collaborators. The sample metadata nearly always contained a de-identified subject ID, COVID-19 status, age in years and sex. HLA class I and class II types, where available, came from metadata supplied by the sample provider rather than from assay-based typing. The study at large found these results: The amount of clinical and demographic metadata varied by source and participant and was provided uncurated.

Each collaborating institution followed its own protocols to collect whole blood in K2EDTA tubes. For TCRbeta analysis, collaborator samples were shipped as frozen whole blood, as isolated PBMCs, or as DNA extracted from either sample type. TCRbeta CDR3 regions were amplified from genomic DNA by means of the immunoSEQ Assay, a bias-controlled multiplex PCR. Per the original workflow: The number of nucleated cells in each sample was estimated by amplification of reference gene primers within the assay. Sequence reads were collapsed and filtered to measure the absolute abundance of every unique TCRbeta CDR3 rearrangement. For each sample, productive Simpson clonality was calculated as the square root of Simpson's diversity index across productive rearrangements. TCRdb re-hosts the immuneACCESS table, in-frame sequences only. Its copies lack some clones; in the studies checked, an unresolved V gene accounts for under half of them, and the cause for the rest is not known. V, J and clone size are taken as reported in that table, and D and trimming were inferred from the DNA itself. The sample table shows 50,000 to 70,000 clones, and about 82% are seen once. The ten most abundant clones make up approximately 6.6% of the sample.

V ends up 2 bases short and J 4 bases short, with an unmatched junction base count of 4. Reading from cysteine to phenylalanine, the CDR3 counts 16 amino acids. Kept here is only the CDR3 DNA, which spans 48 bases and is read in frame from base 1. According to the germline V gene, CDR1 reads SGHRS and CDR2 reads YFSETQ. Concerning this clone: Its antigen is still unknown. Base-call qualities are not available, and no considerably larger clone is one nucleotide away.

This TCR was sampled from a man between 45 and 60 years old with active COVID-19. The material sequenced was peripheral blood. Here the chain combines TRBV5-1 and TRBJ2-2; TRBD2 agrees with 11 junctional bases. The DNA sequence is as follows: TGCGCCAGCAGCTTTAGTCTAGCGGGGGGCACCGGGGAGCTGTTTTTT. Its protein reads: CASSFSLAGGTGELFF.